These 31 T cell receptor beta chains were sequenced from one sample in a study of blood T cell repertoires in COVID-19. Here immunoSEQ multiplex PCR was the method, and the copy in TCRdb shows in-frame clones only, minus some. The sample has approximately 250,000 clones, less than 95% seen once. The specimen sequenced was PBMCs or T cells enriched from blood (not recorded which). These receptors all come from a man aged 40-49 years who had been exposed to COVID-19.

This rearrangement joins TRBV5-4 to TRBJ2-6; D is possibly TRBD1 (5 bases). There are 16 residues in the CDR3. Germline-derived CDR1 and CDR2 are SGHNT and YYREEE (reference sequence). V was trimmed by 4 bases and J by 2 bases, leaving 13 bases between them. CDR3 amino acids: CASSPGYQAGANVLTF. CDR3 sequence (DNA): TGTGCCAGCAGCCCAGGGTATCAGGCTGGGGCCAACGTCCTGACTTTC.

This chain's CDR3 is CASSLRLAGTHGEQFF. The CDR3 DNA reads as TGTGCCAGCTCACTCCGACTAGCGGGGACTCACGGTGAGCAGTTCTTC. J is TRBJ2-1 and V is TRBV18; 11 bases are a match to TRBD2. This CDR3 comprises 16 residues. Trimming removed 4 bases from V and 9 bases from J; junction bases left unmatched: 11. Germline V lookup: CDR1 KGHSH, CDR2 LQKENI.

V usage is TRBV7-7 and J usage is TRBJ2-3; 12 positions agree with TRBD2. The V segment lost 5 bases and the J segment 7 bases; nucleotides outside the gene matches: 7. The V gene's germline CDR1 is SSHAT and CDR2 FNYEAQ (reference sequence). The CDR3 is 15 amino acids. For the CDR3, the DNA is TGTGCCAGCAGCCCGACTAGCGGGGGCACTAATACGCAGTATTTT. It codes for CASSPTSGGTNTQYF.

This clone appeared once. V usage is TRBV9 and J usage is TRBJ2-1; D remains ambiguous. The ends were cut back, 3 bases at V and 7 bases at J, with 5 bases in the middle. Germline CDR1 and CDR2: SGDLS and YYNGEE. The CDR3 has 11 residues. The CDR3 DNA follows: TGTGCCAGCAGCGCCACTAATGAGCAGTTCTTC. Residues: CASSATNEQFF.

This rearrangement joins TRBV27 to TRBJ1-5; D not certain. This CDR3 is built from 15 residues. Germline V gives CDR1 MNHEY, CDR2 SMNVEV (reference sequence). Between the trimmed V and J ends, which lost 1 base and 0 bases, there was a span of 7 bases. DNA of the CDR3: TGTGCCAGCAGTTTATACGGGAATAGCAATCAGCCCCAGCATTTT. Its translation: CASSLYGNSNQPQHF.

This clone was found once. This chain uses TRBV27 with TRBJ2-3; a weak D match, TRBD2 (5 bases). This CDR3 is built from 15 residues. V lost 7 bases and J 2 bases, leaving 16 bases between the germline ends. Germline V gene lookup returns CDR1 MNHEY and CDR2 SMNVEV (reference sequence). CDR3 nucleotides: TGTGCCAGCAACTGGGAGAGAGACAACACAGATACGCAGTATTTT. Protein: CASNWERDNTDTQYF.

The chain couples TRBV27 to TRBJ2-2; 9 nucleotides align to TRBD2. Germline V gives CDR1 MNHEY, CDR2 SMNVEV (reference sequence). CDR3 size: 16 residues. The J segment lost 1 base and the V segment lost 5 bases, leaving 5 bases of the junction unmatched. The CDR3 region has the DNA TGTGCCAGCAGTCCAGAGACTAGCGGGAACACCGGGGAGCTGTTTTTT. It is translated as CASSPETSGNTGELFF.

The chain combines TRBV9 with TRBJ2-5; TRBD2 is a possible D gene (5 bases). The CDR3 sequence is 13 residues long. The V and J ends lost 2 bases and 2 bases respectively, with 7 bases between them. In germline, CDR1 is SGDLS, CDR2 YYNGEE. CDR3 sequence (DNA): TGTGCCAGCAGCGTGGCGGGTCAAGAGACCCAGTACTTC. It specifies CASSVAGQETQYF.

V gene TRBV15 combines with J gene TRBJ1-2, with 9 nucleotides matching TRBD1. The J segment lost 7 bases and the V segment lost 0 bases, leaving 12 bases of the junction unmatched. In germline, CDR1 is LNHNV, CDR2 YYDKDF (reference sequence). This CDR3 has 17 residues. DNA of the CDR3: TGTGCCACCAGCAGAGAGTCTCCGGGACAGGGATTTCGTGGCTACACCTTC. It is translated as CATSRESPGQGFRGYTF.

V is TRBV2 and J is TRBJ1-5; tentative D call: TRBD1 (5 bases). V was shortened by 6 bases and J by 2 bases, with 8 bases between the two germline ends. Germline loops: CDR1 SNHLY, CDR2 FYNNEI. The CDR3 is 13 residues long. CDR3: CASRGEGNQPQHF. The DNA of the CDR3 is TGTGCCAGCAGGGGGGAGGGCAATCAGCCCCAGCATTTT.

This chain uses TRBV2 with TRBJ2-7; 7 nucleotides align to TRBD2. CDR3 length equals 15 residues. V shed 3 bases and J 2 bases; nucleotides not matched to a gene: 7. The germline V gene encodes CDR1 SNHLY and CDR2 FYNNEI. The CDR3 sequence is CASSDEGGWAYEQYF. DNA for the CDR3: TGTGCCAGCAGTGACGAGGGAGGGTGGGCCTACGAGCAGTACTTC.

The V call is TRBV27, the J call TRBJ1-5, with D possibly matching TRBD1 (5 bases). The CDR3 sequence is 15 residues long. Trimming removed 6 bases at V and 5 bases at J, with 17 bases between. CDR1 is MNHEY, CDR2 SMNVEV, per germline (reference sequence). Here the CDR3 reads CASSPRGELDQPQHF. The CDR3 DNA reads TGTGCCAGCAGCCCTCGGGGGGAATTAGATCAGCCCCAGCATTTT.

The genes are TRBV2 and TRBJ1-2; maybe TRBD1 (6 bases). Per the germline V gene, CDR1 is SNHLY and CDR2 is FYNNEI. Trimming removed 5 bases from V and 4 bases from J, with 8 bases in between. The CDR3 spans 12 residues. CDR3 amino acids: CASSQGTYGYTF. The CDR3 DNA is TGTGCCAGCAGTCAGGGGACCTATGGCTACACCTTC.

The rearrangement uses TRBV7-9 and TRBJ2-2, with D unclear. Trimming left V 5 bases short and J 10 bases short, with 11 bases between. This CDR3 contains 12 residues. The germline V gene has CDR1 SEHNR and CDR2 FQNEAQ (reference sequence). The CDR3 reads CASSPELAELFF. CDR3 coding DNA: TGTGCCAGCAGCCCCGAATTAGCGGAGCTGTTTTTT. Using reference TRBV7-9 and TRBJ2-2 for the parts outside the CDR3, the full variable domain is DTGVSQNPRHKITKRGQNVTFRCDPISEHNRLYWYRQTLGQGPEFLTYFQNEAQLEKSRLLSDRFSAERPKGSFSTLEIQRTEQGDSAMYLCASSPELAELFFGEGSRLTVL.

CDR3: CASSVRPGHPNTGELFF. The CDR3 DNA is TGTGCCAGTAGTGTACGTCCGGGACACCCGAACACCGGGGAGCTGTTTTTT. The chain is built from TRBV19 and TRBJ2-2; D might be TRBD1 (6 bases). Trimming took off 5 bases at V and 0 bases at J, with 16 bases between the two ends. From germline, CDR1 is LNHDA and CDR2 SQIVND (reference sequence). CDR3 size: 17 residues.

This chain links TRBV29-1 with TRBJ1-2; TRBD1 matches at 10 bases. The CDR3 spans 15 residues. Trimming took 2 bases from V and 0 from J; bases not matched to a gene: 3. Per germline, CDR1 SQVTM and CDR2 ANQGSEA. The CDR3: CSVEYGQGANYGYTF. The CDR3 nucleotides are TGCAGCGTTGAATATGGACAGGGGGCTAACTATGGCTACACCTTC.

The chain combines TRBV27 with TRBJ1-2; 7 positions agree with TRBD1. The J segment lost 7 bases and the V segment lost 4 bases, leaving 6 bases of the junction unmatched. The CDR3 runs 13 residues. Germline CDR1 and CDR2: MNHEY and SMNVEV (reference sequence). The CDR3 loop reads CASSWRDRTGYTF. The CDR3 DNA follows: TGTGCCAGCAGTTGGAGGGACAGAACTGGCTACACCTTC.

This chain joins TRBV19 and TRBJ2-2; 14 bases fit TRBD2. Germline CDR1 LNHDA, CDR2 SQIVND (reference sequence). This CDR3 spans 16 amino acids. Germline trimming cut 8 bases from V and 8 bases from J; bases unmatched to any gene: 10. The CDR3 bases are TGTGCCAGTCAACCACCGGGACTAGCGGGAGATGGGGAGCTGTTTTTT. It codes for CASQPPGLAGDGELFF.

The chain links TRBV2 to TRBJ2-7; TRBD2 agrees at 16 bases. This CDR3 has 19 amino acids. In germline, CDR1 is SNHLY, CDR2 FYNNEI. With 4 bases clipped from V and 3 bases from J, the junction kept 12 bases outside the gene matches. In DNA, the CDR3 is TGTGCCAGCAGTGCCCCTAAGGGACTAGCGGGAGGGCCGGTCTACGAGCAGTACTTC. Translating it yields CASSAPKGLAGGPVYEQYF.

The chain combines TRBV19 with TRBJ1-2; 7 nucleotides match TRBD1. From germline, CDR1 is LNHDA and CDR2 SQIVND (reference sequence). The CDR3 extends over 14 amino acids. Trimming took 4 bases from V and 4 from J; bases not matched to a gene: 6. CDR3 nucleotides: TGTGCCAGTAGTACTAACAGGGGTATCTATGGCTACACCTTC. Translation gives CASSTNRGIYGYTF.

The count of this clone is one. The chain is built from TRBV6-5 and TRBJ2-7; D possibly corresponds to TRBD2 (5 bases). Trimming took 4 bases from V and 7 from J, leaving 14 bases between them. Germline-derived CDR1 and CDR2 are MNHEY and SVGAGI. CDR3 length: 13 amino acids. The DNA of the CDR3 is TGTGCCAGCAGTTCCGGCGGGTTAGCGGAGCAGTACTTC. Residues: CASSSGGLAEQYF.

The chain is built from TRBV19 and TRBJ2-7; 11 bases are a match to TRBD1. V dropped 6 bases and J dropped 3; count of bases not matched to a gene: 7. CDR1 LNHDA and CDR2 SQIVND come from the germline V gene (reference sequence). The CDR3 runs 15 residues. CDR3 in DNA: TGTGCCAGTAGCAATACCGGGACAGGGGGCTACGAGCAGTACTTC. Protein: CASSNTGTGGYEQYF.

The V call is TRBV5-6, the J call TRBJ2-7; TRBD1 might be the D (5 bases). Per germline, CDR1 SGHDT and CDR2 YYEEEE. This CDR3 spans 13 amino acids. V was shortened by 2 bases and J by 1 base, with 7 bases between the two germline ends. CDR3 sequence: CASSLQVSYEQYF. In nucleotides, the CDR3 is TGTGCCAGCAGCTTACAGGTTTCCTACGAGCAGTACTTC.

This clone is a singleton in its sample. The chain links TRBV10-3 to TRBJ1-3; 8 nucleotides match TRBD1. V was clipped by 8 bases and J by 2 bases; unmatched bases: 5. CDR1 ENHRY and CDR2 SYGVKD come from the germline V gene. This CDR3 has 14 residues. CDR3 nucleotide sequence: TGTGCCATCTACAGGGGGACGGCTGGAAACACCATATATTTT. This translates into CAIYRGTAGNTIYF.

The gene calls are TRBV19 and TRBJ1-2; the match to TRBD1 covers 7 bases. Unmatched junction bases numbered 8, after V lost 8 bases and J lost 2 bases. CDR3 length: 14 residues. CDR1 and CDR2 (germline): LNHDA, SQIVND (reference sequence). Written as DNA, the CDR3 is TGTGCCAGTTTCGGGACAGAAGAAAACTATGGCTACACCTTC. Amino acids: CASFGTEENYGYTF.

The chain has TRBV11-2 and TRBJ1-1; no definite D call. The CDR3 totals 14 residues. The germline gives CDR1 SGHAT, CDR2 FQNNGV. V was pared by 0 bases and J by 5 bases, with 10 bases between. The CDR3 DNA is TGTGCCAGCAGCTTAGATCAAGTCAGTACTGAAGCTTTCTTT. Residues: CASSLDQVSTEAFF.

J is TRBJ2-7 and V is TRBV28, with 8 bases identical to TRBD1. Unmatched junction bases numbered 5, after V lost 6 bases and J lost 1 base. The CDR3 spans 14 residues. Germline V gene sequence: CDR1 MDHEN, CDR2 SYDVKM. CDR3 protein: CASRRQGLSYEQYF. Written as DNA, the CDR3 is TGTGCCAGCAGGAGACAGGGGCTTTCCTACGAGCAGTACTTC.

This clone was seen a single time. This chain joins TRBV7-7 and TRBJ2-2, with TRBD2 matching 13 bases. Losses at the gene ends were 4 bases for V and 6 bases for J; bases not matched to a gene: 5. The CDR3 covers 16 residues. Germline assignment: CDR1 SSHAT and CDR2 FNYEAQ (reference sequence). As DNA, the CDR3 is TGTGCCAGCAGCTCCCTGACTAGCGGGAGGCCCGGGGAGCTGTTTTTT. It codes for CASSSLTSGRPGELFF.

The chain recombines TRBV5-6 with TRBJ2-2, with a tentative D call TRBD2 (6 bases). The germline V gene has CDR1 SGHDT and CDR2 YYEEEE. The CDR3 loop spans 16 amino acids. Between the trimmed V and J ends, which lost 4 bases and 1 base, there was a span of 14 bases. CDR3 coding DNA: TGTGCCAGCAGCCCCCTGGGGCGGGAGAACACCGGGGAGCTGTTTTTT. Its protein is CASSPLGRENTGELFF.

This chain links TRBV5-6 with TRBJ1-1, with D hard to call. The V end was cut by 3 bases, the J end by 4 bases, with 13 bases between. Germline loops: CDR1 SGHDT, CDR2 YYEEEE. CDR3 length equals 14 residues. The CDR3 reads CASSSDGVGTEAFF. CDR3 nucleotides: TGTGCCAGCAGCTCGGACGGGGTTGGCACTGAAGCTTTCTTT.

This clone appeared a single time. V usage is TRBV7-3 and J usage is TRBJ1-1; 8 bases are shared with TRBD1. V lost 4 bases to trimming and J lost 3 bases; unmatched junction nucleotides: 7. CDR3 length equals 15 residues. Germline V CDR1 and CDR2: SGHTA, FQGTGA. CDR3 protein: CASSSQGEGHTEAFF. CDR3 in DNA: TGTGCCAGCAGCTCACAGGGGGAGGGGCACACTGAAGCTTTCTTT.